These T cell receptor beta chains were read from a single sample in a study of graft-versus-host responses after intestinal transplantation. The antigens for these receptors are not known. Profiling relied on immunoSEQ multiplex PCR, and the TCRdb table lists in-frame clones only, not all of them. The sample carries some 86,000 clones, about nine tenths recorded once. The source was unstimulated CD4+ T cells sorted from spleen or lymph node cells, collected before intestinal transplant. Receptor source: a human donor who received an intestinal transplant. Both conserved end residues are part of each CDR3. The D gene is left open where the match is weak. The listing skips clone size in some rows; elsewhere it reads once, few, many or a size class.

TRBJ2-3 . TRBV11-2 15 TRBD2 TGTGCCAGCAGCTCACTAGCGGGGTCCACAGATACGCAGTATTTT CASSSLAGSTDTQYF
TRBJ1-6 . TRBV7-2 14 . TGTGCCAGCAGCTTAGGGGGGAGGGGTTCACCCCTCCACTTT CASSLGGRGSPLHF
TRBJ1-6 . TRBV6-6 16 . TGTGCCAGCAGTTACTCGACTCCTGCCTATAATTCACCCCTCCACTTT CASSYSTPAYNSPLHF
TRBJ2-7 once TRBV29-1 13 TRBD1 TGCAGCGTTGCCCGGGACAGTTTCTACGAGCAGTACTTC CSVARDSFYEQYF
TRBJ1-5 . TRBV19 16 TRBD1 TGTGCCAGTAGTACCAATAAACAGGGGGGTGATCAGCCCCAGCATTTT CASSTNKQGGDQPQHF
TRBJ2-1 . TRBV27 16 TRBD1 TGTGCCAGCAGTCCCCTTACAGGGGACGCCTACAATGAGCAGTTCTTC CASSPLTGDAYNEQFF
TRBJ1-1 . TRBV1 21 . TGCACCAGCAGCCAAGAACGCGAAATTGTGGACAGGAGTTGCCCAAACACTGAAGCTTTCTTT CTSSQEREIVDRSCPNTEAFF
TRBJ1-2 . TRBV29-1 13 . TGCAGCGTTGTATTACGGACAGACTATGGCTACACCTTC CSVVLRTDYGYTF
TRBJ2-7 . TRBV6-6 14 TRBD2 TGTGCCAGCACCCTACTAGCGGGGGTTTACGAGCAGTACTTC CASTLLAGVYEQYF
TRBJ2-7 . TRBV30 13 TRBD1 TGTGCCTGGATGGACAGGGCCTCCTACGAGCAGTACTTC CAWMDRASYEQYF
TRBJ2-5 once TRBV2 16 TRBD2 TGTGCCAGCAGTCCGACTAGCGGGGGGGGGAGAGAGACCCAGTACTTC CASSPTSGGGRETQYF
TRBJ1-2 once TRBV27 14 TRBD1 TGTGCCAGCACCGGGACAGCAGCTAACTATGGCTACACCTTC CASTGTAANYGYTF
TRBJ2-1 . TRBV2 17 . TGTGCCAGCATTCCCAAGGGCTCTACTAGTAGGTACAATGAGCAGTTCTTC CASIPKGSTSRYNEQFF
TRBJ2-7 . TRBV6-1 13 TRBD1 TGTGCCAGCAGTAGGGACAGGGACGACGAGCAGTACTTC CASSRDRDDEQYF
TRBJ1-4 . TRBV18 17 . TGTGCCAGCTCACCAAATATTGAACACAGTACAAACGAAAAACTGTTTTTT CASSPNIEHSTNEKLFF
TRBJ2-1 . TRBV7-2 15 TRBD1 TGTGCCAGCAGCCCACGGACAGGTTCCTACAATGAGCAGTTCTTC CASSPRTGSYNEQFF
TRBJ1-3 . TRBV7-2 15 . TGTGCCAGCAGCTTAGTCGAGGGCCCTGGAAACACCATATATTTT CASSLVEGPGNTIYF
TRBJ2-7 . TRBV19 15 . TGTGCCAGTAGTATAAGGGGCACAGTGCCTGCCGAGCAGTACTTC CASSIRGTVPAEQYF
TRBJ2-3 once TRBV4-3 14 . TGCGCCAGCAGCCAAGGGACTGGCACAGATACGCAGTATTTT CASSQGTGTDTQYF
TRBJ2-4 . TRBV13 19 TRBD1 TGTGCCAGCAGCTTAAGGACTGGACAGGGATTAATAGCCAAAAACATTCAGTACTTC CASSLRTGQGLIAKNIQYF
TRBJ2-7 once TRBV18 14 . TGTGCCAGCTCACCTGGGGCTAGCTCCTACGAGCAGTACTTC CASSPGASSYEQYF
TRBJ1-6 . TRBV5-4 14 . TGTGCCAGCAGCTTCCGGGACACAAATTCACCCCTCCACTTT CASSFRDTNSPLHF
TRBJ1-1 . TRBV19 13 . TGTGCCAGTAGGGAGGACAGGAACACTGAAGCTTTCTTT CASREDRNTEAFF
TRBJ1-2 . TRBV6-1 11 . TGTGCCAGCAGTGAAGGCGGTGGCTACACCTTC CASSEGGGYTF
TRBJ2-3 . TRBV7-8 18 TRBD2 TGTGCCAGCAGCTTATCACGGGGAGCGGGGGGTCGCACAGATACGCAGTATTTT CASSLSRGAGGRTDTQYF
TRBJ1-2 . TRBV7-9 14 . TGTGCCAGCAGCTTAGTTCAGGGATCCGGGGGCTACACCTTC CASSLVQGSGGYTF
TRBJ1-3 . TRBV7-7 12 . TGTGCCAGCTTCCCTTCTGGAAACACCATATATTTT CASFPSGNTIYF
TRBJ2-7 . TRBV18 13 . TGTGCCAGCTCTCCGGGGTGGGGGGACGAGCAGTACTTC CASSPGWGDEQYF
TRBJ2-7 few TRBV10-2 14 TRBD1 TGCGCCAGCAGGGCGGACAGGGGGCCCTACGAGCAGTACTTC CASRADRGPYEQYF
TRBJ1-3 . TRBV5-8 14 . TGTGCCAGCAGCTTGGACAGCTCTGGAAACACCATATATTTT CASSLDSSGNTIYF
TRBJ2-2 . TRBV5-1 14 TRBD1 TGCGCCAGCAGCTGGGGACAGGGGGTCGGGGAGCTGTTTTTT CASSWGQGVGELFF
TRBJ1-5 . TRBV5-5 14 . TGTGCCAGCAGCTTGTTGCAGTACAATCAGCCCCAGCATTTT CASSLLQYNQPQHF
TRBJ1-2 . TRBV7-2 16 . TGTGCCAGCAGCTCCTATCTTCCGGGTCTGAACTATGGCTACACCTTC CASSSYLPGLNYGYTF
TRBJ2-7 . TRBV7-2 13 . TGTGCCAGCAGCTTCGGGGGATACTACGAGCAGTACTTC CASSFGGYYEQYF
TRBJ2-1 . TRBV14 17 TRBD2 TGTGCCAGCAGCCAAGTCCTCCGCGGGGGGATCAGAAATGAGCAGTTCTTC CASSQVLRGGIRNEQFF
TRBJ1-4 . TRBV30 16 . TGTGCCTGGAGTGCAACCGTCCCCCAGACTAATGAAAAACTGTTTTTT CAWSATVPQTNEKLFF
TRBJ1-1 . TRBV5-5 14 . TGTGCCAGCAGCCAGGACATTGTGAACACTGAAGCTTTCTTT CASSQDIVNTEAFF
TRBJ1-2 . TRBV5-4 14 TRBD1 TGTGCCAGCAGCACGGGACAGCAGCTCTATGGCTACACCTTC CASSTGQQLYGYTF
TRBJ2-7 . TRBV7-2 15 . TGTGCCAGCAGCTTAGGGCGGACAGCCCCCTACGAGCAGTACTTC CASSLGRTAPYEQYF
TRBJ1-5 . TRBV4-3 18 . TGCGCCAGCAGCCAAGACGCCAACACAGGGATTGGCAATCAGCCCCAGCATTTT CASSQDANTGIGNQPQHF
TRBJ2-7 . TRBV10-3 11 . TGTGCCATCAGTGAGGTAGAAGCCCTGTACTTC CAISEVEALYF
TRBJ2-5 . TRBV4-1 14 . TGCGCCAGCAGCCACGTTGGTAGTCAAGAGACCCAGTACTTC CASSHVGSQETQYF
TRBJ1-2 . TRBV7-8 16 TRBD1 TGTGCCAGCAGCTTGCAAGGGGGCAGGGGAAACTATGGCTACACCTTC CASSLQGGRGNYGYTF
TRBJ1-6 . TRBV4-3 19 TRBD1 TGCGCCAGCAGCCTAAGCGCTTGGGACGAGGGGGCGCTCGGTTCACCCCTCCACTTT CASSLSAWDEGALGSPLHF
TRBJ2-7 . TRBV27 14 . TGTGCCAGCAGCCCTACAGGGAAAACCTACGAGCAGTACTTC CASSPTGKTYEQYF
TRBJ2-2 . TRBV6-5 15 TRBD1 TGTGCCAGCAGTCGACAGGGGGCGAACACCGGGGAGCTGTTTTTT CASSRQGANTGELFF
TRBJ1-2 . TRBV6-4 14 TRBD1 TGTGCCAGCAGTCCCGGGACAGGGGGCTATGGCTACACCTTC CASSPGTGGYGYTF
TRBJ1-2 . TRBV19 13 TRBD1 TGTGCCACCGAGGACAGGGGGCGGAATGGCTACACCTTC CATEDRGRNGYTF
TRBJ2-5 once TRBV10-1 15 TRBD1 TGCGCCAGCGGACCGGGACAGGGAGAGGGAGAGACCCAGTACTTC CASGPGQGEGETQYF